This T cell receptor beta chain was captured by sequencing in a study of blood T cell repertoires in COVID-19. With 2 bases clipped from V and 5 bases from J, the junction kept 6 bases outside the gene matches. This CDR3 spans 15 amino acids. CDR1 and CDR2 (germline): SGDLS, YYNGEE. Here immunoSEQ multiplex PCR was the method, and the copy in TCRdb shows in-frame clones only, minus some. The sample records about 33,000 clones, around 93% being singletons. The chain links TRBV9 to TRBJ2-5; 10 bases fit TRBD2. The receptor's source is a human donor with active COVID-19. The donor label of this sample is uncertain. Material for sequencing was peripheral blood. As DNA, the CDR3 is TGTGCCAGCAGCGTGTCTAGCGGGAGATTTGAGACCCAGTACTTC. The encoded protein is CASSVSSGRFETQYF. The complete variable domain, with remaining parts taken from reference TRBV9 and TRBJ2-5, reads DSGVTQTPKHLITATGQRVTLRCSPRSGDLSVYWYQQSLDQGLQFLIQYYNGEERAKGNILERFSAQQFPDLHSELNLSSLELGDSALYFCASSVSSGRFETQYFGPGTRLLVL.